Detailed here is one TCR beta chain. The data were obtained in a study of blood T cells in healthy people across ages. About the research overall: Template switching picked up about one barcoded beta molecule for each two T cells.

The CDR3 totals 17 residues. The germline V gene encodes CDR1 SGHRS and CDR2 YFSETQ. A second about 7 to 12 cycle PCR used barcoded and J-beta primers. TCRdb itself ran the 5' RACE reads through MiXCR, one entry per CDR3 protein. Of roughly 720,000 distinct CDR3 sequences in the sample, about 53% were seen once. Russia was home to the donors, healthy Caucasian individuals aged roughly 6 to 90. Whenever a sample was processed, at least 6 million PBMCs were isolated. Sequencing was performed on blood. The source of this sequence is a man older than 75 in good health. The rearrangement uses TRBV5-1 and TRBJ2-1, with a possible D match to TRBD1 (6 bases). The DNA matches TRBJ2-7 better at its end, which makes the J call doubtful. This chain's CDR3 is CASSLIGGVPSYNEQYF. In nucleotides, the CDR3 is TGCGCCAGCAGCTTGATTGGGGGCGTACCCTCCTACAATGAGCAGTACTTC.